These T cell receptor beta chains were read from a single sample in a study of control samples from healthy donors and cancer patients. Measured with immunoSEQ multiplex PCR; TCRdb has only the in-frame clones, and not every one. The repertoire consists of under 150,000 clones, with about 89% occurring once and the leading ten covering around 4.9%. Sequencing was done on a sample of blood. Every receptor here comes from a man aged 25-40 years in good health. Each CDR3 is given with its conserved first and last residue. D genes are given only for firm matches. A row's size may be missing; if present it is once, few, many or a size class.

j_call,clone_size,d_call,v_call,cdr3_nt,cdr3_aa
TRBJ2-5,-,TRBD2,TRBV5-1,TGCGCCAGCAGCCCCCGCGCGGGAGGGCCAGAGACCCAGTACTTC,CASSPRAGGPETQYF
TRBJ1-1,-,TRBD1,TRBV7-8,TGTGCCAGCAGCGTGGACAGGGTTTACGCTTTCTTT,CASSVDRVYAFF
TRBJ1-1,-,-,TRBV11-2,TGTGCCAGCAGCCCCGAGGACACTGAAGCTTTCTTT,CASSPEDTEAFF
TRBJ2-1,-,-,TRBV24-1,TGTGCCACCAGTTCTCAGTATGGGGACTTCGGCAATGAGCAGTTCTTC,CATSSQYGDFGNEQFF
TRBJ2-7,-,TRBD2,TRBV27,TGTGCCAGCTGCCCGGGACTAGCGGGGGCCCCCCACTACGAGCAGTACTTC,CASCPGLAGAPHYEQYF
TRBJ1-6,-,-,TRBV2,TGTGCCAGCAGACTTTCTCAGGGCTCCTATAATTCACCCCTCCACTTT,CASRLSQGSYNSPLHF
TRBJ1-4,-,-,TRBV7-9,TGTGCCAGCAGCCGAGAGGTTCGGCCTAATGAAAAACTGTTTTTT,CASSREVRPNEKLFF
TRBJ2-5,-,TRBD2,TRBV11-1,TGTGCCAGCAGCTTAAGGTGGTCTAGCGGGGGAGAGACCCAGTACTTC,CASSLRWSSGGETQYF
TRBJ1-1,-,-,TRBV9,TGTGCCAGCAGCGTAGGACACGCCAACACTGAAGCTTTCTTT,CASSVGHANTEAFF
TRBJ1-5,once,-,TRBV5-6,TGTGCCAGCAGCTTTTGGGGTAGCAATCAGCCCCAGCATTTT,CASSFWGSNQPQHF
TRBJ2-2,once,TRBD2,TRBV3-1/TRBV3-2,TGTGCCAGCAGCCTTCCCCCGGGACTAGCGGGAGCCTATGGCACCGGGGAGCTGTTTTTT,CASSLPPGLAGAYGTGELFF
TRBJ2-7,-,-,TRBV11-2,TGTGCCAGCAGCTTAGCGGGAGCTAGCCACGAGCAGTACTTC,CASSLAGASHEQYF
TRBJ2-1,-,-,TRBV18,TGTGCCAGCTCACCGAGGCAGGGTAGTTACAATGAGCAGTTCTTC,CASSPRQGSYNEQFF
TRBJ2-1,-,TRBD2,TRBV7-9,TGTGCCAGCAGCTTACTACTAGCGGGGTCCAATGAGCAGTTCTTC,CASSLLLAGSNEQFF
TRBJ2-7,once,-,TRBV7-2,TGTGCCAGCAGCTTAGTAGTGGGGGAGCAGTACTTC,CASSLVVGEQYF
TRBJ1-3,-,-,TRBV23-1,TGCGCCAGCAGTCAATCGTGGAGGGGGGTGAGCTCTGGAAACACCATATATTTT,CASSQSWRGVSSGNTIYF
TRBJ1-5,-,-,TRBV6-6,TGTGCCAGCAAAGGGGAGGGCTCGCGCCAGCCCCAGCATTTT,CASKGEGSRQPQHF
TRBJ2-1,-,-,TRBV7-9,TGTGCCAGCAGCTTAGCTGGGCTACCCTGGGATGAGCAGTTCTTC,CASSLAGLPWDEQFF
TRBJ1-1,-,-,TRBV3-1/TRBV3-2,TGTGCCAGCAGCCCATCCCAGGGAGGGACTGAAGCTTTCTTT,CASSPSQGGTEAFF
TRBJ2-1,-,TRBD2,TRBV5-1,TGCGCCAGCAGCTCAGGGACTAGCAGGAACAATGAGCAGTTCTTC,CASSSGTSRNNEQFF
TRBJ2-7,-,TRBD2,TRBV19,TGTGCCAGTAGTCTCCCGGGGACTAGCGGGGGGGCCGCGCAGTACTTC,CASSLPGTSGGAAQYF
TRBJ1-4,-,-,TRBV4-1,TGCGCCAGCAGCCAAGTGGCCAGCAATGAAAAACTGTTTTTT,CASSQVASNEKLFF
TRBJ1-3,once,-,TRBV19,TGTGCCAGTAGTGATCTGAAGGGTGCCGTCTCTGGAAACACCATATATTTT,CASSDLKGAVSGNTIYF
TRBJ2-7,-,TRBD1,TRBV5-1,TGCGCCAGCAGCAAAGGCGGGGACAGGGGTTCCTACGAGCAGTACTTC,CASSKGGDRGSYEQYF
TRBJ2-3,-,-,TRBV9,TGTGCCAGCAGCGTAGACCGAGGGAAAGATACGCAGTATTTT,CASSVDRGKDTQYF
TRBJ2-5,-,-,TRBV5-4,TGTGCCAGCAGCGACCCTTCGGGGGTTCGGGAGACCCAGTACTTC,CASSDPSGVRETQYF
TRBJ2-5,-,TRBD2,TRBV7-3,TGTGCCAGCAGCAGGGAGACTAGCGGGGGGCTGGAGACCCAGTACTTC,CASSRETSGGLETQYF
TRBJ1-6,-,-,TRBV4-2,TGTGCCAGCAGCCAAGATCCAGGCGGTAGCTCCTATAATTCACCCCTCCACTTT,CASSQDPGGSSYNSPLHF
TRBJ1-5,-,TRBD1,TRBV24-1,TGTGCCACCAGCGGACAGGGTACTCAGCCCCAGCATTTT,CATSGQGTQPQHF
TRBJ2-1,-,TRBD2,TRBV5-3,TGTGCCAGAAGCACAGAGTGTTCAAAGTGGCTAGCGGGTCACGTCTTAGGTGAGCAGTTCTTC,CARSTECSKWLAGHVLGEQFF
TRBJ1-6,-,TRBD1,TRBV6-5,TGTGCCAGCAGGTCCGGGACAGGGACGAATTCACCCCTCCACTTT,CASRSGTGTNSPLHF
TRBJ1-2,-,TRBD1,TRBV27,TGTGCCAGCACTCCATTCACAGGGGGCCATGGCTACACCTTC,CASTPFTGGHGYTF
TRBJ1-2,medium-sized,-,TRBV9,TGTGCCAGCGGCGTGGGTCCGGACTATGGCTACACCTTC,CASGVGPDYGYTF
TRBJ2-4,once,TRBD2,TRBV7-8,TGTGCCAGTGGGAGCGGGAGGGCCGGAAACATTCAGTACTTC,CASGSGRAGNIQYF
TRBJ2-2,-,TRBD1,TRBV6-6,TGTGCCAGCAGTTACGGGACAGGGAACACCGGGGAGCTGTTTTTT,CASSYGTGNTGELFF
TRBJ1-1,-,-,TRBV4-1,TGCGCCAGCAGCCAAGATCCTCGGGGGCGGGTCACTGAAGCTTTCTTT,CASSQDPRGRVTEAFF
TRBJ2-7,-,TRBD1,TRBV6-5,TGTGCCAGCAGTTACTCACCGGGACAGACCTACGAGCAGTACTTC,CASSYSPGQTYEQYF
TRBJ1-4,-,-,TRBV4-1,TGCGCCAGCAGCCAGGCGGGAGGAAGGGAAAAACTGTTTTTT,CASSQAGGREKLFF
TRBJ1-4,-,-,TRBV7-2,TGTGCCAGCAGCCTCGACAGCGGATATGAAAAACTGTTTTTT,CASSLDSGYEKLFF
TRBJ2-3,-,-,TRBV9,TGTGCCAGCAGCCTCCCGGGGGTGGATACGCAGTATTTT,CASSLPGVDTQYF
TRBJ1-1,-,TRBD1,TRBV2,TGTGCCAGCAGTGCAGACAACAGGGGGCGTGCTTACAAATCGAACACTGAAGCTTTCTTT,CASSADNRGRAYKSNTEAFF
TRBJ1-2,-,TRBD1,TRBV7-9,TGTGCCAGCAGCTTGGGCCGGGACAGGGTCTTCTATGGCTACACCTTC,CASSLGRDRVFYGYTF
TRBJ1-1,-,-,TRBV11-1,TGTGCCAGCACCCCAGCGGCGGATTCAGCTTTCTTT,CASTPAADSAFF
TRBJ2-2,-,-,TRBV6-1,TGTGCCAGCAGTGAAGGTGGGAGTGGCGCCGGGGAGCTGTTTTTT,CASSEGGSGAGELFF
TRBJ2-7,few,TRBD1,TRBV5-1,TGCGCCAGCAGCTCGAGTAGCACAGGGGGCTCCTACGAGCAGTACTTC,CASSSSSTGGSYEQYF
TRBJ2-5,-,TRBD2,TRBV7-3,TGTGCCAGCAGCGCAAGACTAGCGGGGGCACCCCCTCAAGAGACCCAGTACTTC,CASSARLAGAPPQETQYF
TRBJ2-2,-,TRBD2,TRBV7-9,TGTGCCAGCAGCCCTAGCGGGAGGGCCGGGGAGCTGTTTTTT,CASSPSGRAGELFF
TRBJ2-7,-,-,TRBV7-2,TGTGCCAGCAGCTTAGCGGGTGGGACGCAGAGCTACGAGCAGTACTTC,CASSLAGGTQSYEQYF
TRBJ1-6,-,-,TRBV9,TGTGCCAGCAGCGCCGGACAAGCGGGCTCACCCCTCCACTTT,CASSAGQAGSPLHF
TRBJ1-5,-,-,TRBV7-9,TGTGCCAGCAGCTTATCTTCGTCCTTTGGGTCCAATCAGCCCCAGCATTTT,CASSLSSSFGSNQPQHF
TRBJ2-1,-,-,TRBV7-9,TGTGCCAGCAGCTTTCTCTCTAGAAGTGAACATGAGCAGTTCTTC,CASSFLSRSEHEQFF
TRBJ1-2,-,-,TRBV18,TGTGCCAGCTCACCATTCACAGGAGCCCAGTCATCTAACTATGGCTACACCTTC,CASSPFTGAQSSNYGYTF
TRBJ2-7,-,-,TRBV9,-,CASSVATGTGPFF
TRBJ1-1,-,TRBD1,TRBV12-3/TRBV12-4,TGTGCCAGCAGTTCATCGGACAGGATTGAAGCTTTCTTT,CASSSSDRIEAFF
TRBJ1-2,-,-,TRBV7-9,TGTGCCAGCAGCGGGGTCTACACCTTC,CASSGVYTF
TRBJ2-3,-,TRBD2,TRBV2,TGTGCCAGCAGGCGGGAGGCAGGTAGTAATACGCAGTATTTT,CASRREAGSNTQYF
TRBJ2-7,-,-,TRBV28,TGTGCCAGCAGCCATCGAAGGGTGGGCCACGGGCAGTACTTC,CASSHRRVGHGQYF
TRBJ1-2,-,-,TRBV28,TGTGCCAGCAGTACCGGGACCGCCTACTATGGCTACACCTTC,CASSTGTAYYGYTF
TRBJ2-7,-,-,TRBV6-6,TGTGCCAGCAACCATGGGGGCAGGGGTTACTACGAGCAGTACTTC,CASNHGGRGYYEQYF